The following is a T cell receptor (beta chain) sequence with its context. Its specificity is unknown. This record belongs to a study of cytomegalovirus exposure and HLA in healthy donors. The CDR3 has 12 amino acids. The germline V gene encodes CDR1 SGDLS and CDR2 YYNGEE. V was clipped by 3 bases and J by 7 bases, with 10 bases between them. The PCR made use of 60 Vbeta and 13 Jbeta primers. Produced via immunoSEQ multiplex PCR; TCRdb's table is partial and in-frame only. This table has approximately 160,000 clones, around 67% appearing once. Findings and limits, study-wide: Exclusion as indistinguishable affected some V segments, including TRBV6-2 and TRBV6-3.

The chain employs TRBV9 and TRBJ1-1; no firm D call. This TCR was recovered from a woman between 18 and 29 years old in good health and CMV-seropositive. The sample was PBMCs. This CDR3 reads CASSGLNDEAFF. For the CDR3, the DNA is TGTGCCAGCAGCGGACTTAATGATGAAGCTTTCTTT. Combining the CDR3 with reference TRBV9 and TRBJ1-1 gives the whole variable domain DSGVTQTPKHLITATGQRVTLRCSPRSGDLSVYWYQQSLDQGLQFLIQYYNGEERAKGNILERFSAQQFPDLHSELNLSSLELGDSALYFCASSGLNDEAFFGQGTRLTVV.